This T cell receptor beta chain was identified in a study of blood T cell repertoires in COVID-19. About the research overall: COVID-19 samples, acute and convalescent, were from the United States, Italy and Spain. The analysed material was cDNA or gDNA that came from T cells, B-cell-depleted T cells, or PBMCs.

The CDR3 has 16 residues. CDR1 and CDR2 from the germline V gene are SGHRS and YFSETQ. V was pared by 3 bases and J by 8 bases, with 18 bases between. In the source study's methods: Quantification of nucleated cells was approximated via reference gene primer amplification. The method was immunoSEQ multiplex PCR; TCRdb's version includes in-frame clones alone and lacks a portion of them. The DNA gave D and trimming, while V, J and clone size come from that table. The sample lists 150,000 to 170,000 clones; approximately 78% were seen once. This chain links TRBV5-1 with TRBJ1-6, with D possibly being TRBD1 (6 bases). Specimen: peripheral blood. The sequence was obtained from an elderly man with acute or convalescent COVID-19. The CDR3 region is CASSSDDRLGDSPLHF. For the CDR3, the DNA is TGCGCCAGCAGCTCCGATGACAGGCTTGGGGATTCACCCCTCCACTTT.